This entry concerns a single T cell receptor beta chain. Unmatched junction bases numbered 17, after V lost 5 bases and J lost 3 bases. This CDR3 has 20 amino acids. The germline CDR1 and CDR2 sequences are MNHEY and SMNVEV (reference sequence). The data originate from a study of shared T cell receptors in the human thymus. TCRdb's copy holds only in-frame clones and misses some; the assay was immunoSEQ multiplex PCR. This table has under 700,000 clones, more than 75% appearing once. In addition, the sample was reused for a study of human thymus T cells. That source notes: The study used thymus tissue resected during corrective heart surgery.

The clonotype was recovered from a boy under three years old with a congenital heart defect. The chain combines TRBV27 with TRBJ2-7; TRBD2 agrees at 15 bases. Specimen: thymocytes. CDR3 coding DNA: TGTGCCAGCAGTCGACCTCCCGGGACTAGCGGGAGGTGGTTCATCTACGAGCAGTACTTC. This codes for CASSRPPGTSGRWFIYEQYF.